This T cell receptor (beta chain) was captured in a study of shared clonotypes between healthy human individuals. CD8 cells classed as naive were CD45RO-negative and positively selected for CCR7, excluding terminally differentiated effector memory CD45RA+ cells. Measured with immunoSEQ multiplex PCR; TCRdb has only the in-frame clones, and not every one. The sample has millions of clones, more than 85% seen once. Only one count was recorded for this clone. The TCR originated in a man aged 18 to 30 in good health. Some clones in this sample may be carry-over from other donors' samples. The sequenced sample was naive CD8+ T cells from PBMCs.

The DNA of the CDR3 is TGTGCCAGCAGTTCCGGGACTAGCCATTACGAGCAGTACTTC. This codes for CASSSGTSHYEQYF. The chain links TRBV28 to TRBJ2-7; 9 bases map to TRBD2. The V segment lost 4 bases and the J segment 4 bases; nucleotides outside the gene matches: 5. The V gene's germline CDR1 is MDHEN and CDR2 SYDVKM. This CDR3 has 14 residues.